Presented here are 14 T cell receptor beta chains from one specimen sequenced in a study of response to subunit inactivated influenza vaccine (dated by TCRdb to 2016 to 2018). Libraries came from RT-PCR. TCRdb lists the instrument as Illumina HiSeq 2500. The public sequencing data were trimmed at Q25 with fastp and processed into clonotypes with MiXCR by TCRdb, which kept only in-frame beta chains. Each entry is one CDR3 protein sequence, shown with its most common DNA and genes. The sample includes 500,000 to 600,000 distinct CDR3 sequences, with about 10% observed a single time. The ten most abundant clones make up roughly 10% of the sample. Sequenced material: PBMCs from blood, taken on the day of vaccination. These receptors originate from a middle-aged man who received an inactivated influenza vaccine. Donor details come from another sample of the same person, matched by shared clones.

Concerning this clonotype itself: Mismatch with germline at one junction end may stem from a read error. The rearrangement uses TRBV25-1 and TRBJ2-5; D is perhaps TRBD1 or TRBD2 (5 bases each). This CDR3 spans 11 amino acids. In germline, CDR1 is MGHDK, CDR2 SYGVNS. The chain's CDR3 is CASSEGVAPHF. DNA of the CDR3: TGTGCCAGCAGTGAGGGGGTGGCCCCCCACTTC.

The chain combines TRBV11-2 with TRBJ1-1; TRBD1 matches at 8 bases. Trimming removed 0 bases from V and 4 bases from J; junction bases left unmatched: 10. The CDR3 covers 17 residues. Germline values: CDR1 SGHAT, CDR2 FQNNGV. CDR3 residues: CASSLDRSGTGTTEAFF. The CDR3 DNA reads as TGTGCCAGCAGCTTAGATCGTTCCGGGACAGGAACCACTGAAGCTTTCTTT.

The chain has TRBV6-2 or TRBV6-3 and TRBJ2-2, with TRBD1 matching 10 bases. The V segment lost 6 bases and the J segment 4 bases; nucleotides outside the gene matches: 11. Germline loops: CDR1 MNHEY, CDR2 SVGEGT. CDR3 length: 17 residues. CDR3 in amino acids: CASRMAVGTGVTGELFF. DNA for the CDR3: TGTGCCAGCAGGATGGCAGTCGGGACAGGGGTCACCGGGGAGCTGTTTTTT.

CDR3 residues: CASSWTEAFF. For the CDR3, the DNA is TGTGCCAGCAGCTGGACGGAAGCTTTCTTT. The V call is TRBV7-2, the J call TRBJ1-1; D is unresolved. The germline gives CDR1 SGHTA, CDR2 FQGNSA. The V gene lost 4 bases and the J gene lost 8 bases, with 5 bases spanning the gap. The CDR3 covers 10 residues.

The chain joins TRBV20-1 to TRBJ2-7; D unclear. Germline CDR1 reads DFQATT; CDR2 reads SNEGSKA (reference sequence). V was clipped by 2 bases and J by 3 bases, with 11 bases between them. The CDR3 consists of 13 residues. CDR3 protein: CSARLIADYEQYF. The CDR3 nucleotides read TGCAGTGCTAGATTGATAGCAGACTACGAGCAGTACTTC.

This clonotype was seen repeatedly, ten times or more. The chain combines TRBV7-2 with TRBJ2-1; D ambiguous. Germline CDR1 is SGHTA and CDR2 is FQGNSA. V was trimmed by 1 base and J by 10 bases, leaving 11 bases between them. The CDR3 spans 13 residues. The chain's CDR3 is CASSLEVRKEQFF. CDR3 nucleotides: TGTGCCAGCAGCTTAGAAGTACGAAAGGAGCAGTTCTTC.

In this sample, this clonotype turned up a few times. V is TRBV5-1 and J is TRBJ1-2; unclear D gene. This CDR3 contains 14 residues. Germline lookup yields CDR1 SGHRS and CDR2 YFSETQ. V was clipped by 0 bases and J by 5 bases, with 11 bases between them. The CDR3 DNA is TGCGCCAGCAGCTTGGGTCCAGACAAGTATGGCTACACCTTC. As protein: CASSLGPDKYGYTF. The full variable domain, rest sourced from reference TRBV5-1 and TRBJ1-2, is KAGVTQTPRYLIKTRGQQVTLSCSPISGHRSVSWYQQTPGQGLQFLFEYFSETQRNKGNFPGRFSGRQFSNSRSEMNVSTLELGDSALYLCASSLGPDKYGYTFGSGTRLTVV.

This clonotype was found a few times. This chain links TRBV6-6 with TRBJ2-5, with TRBD2 matching 7 bases. The CDR3 loop spans 13 amino acids. The V and J ends lost 4 bases and 4 bases, in that order; junction bases with no gene match: 3. CDR1 MNHNY and CDR2 SVGAGI come from the germline V gene (reference sequence). The CDR3 DNA reads as TGTGCCAGCAGTTTAGGACTAGTAGAGACCCAGTACTTC. Translating gives CASSLGLVETQYF.

This clonotype was counted a few times. The gene calls are TRBV11-2 and TRBJ2-3, with 9 bases aligning to TRBD1. From germline, CDR1 is SGHAT and CDR2 FQNNGV. Trimming removed 2 bases from V and 5 bases from J; junction bases left unmatched: 8. This CDR3 spans 16 amino acids. In DNA form, the CDR3 reads TGTGCCAGCAGCTTAACACAGGGGGCCCTCGAAGATACGCAGTATTTT. Its protein product is CASSLTQGALEDTQYF.

The chain employs TRBV3-1 and TRBJ2-7; no clear D gene. V lost 0 bases and J 3 bases, leaving 6 bases between the germline ends. Germline V gene data show CDR1 as LGHDT and CDR2 as YNNKEL (reference sequence). The CDR3 spans 13 residues. CDR3: CASSQDHYYEQYF. DNA of the CDR3: TGTGCCAGCAGCCAAGATCACTACTACGAGCAGTACTTC.

The chain has TRBV6-4 and TRBJ1-6; D not resolved. The V gene lost 6 bases and the J gene lost 8 bases, with 17 bases spanning the gap. The CDR3 length is 15 residues. Germline V gives CDR1 MRHNA, CDR2 SNTAGT. The CDR3 is CASRTPRATDSPLHF. As DNA, the CDR3 is TGTGCCAGCAGGACCCCTAGGGCGACGGATTCACCCCTCCACTTT.

This clonotype has only a few counts. The chain couples TRBV15 to TRBJ2-7; TRBD1 matches at 7 bases. Germline trimming cut 0 bases from V and 4 bases from J; bases unmatched to any gene: 6. From germline, CDR1 is LNHNV and CDR2 YYDKDF (reference sequence). The CDR3 is made up of 15 amino acids. CDR3 amino acids: CATSRETGIGYEQYF. CDR3 DNA: TGTGCCACCAGCAGAGAGACAGGGATAGGTTACGAGCAGTACTTC.

Only a few counts were recorded for this clonotype. J is TRBJ1-3 and V is TRBV4-3; no reliable D call. V was clipped by 0 bases and J by 5 bases, with 8 bases between them. The germline V gene has CDR1 LGHNA and CDR2 YSLEER. This CDR3 spans 14 amino acids. The CDR3 DNA reads TGCGCCAGCAGCCAAGAAAGGGCCAGAAACACCATATATTTT. This sequence encodes CASSQERARNTIYF.

This clonotype was seen a handful of times. CDR3 protein: CASSFLPYGYTF. The CDR3 nucleotides read TGTGCCAGCAGTTTCCTCCCCTATGGCTACACCTTC. V gene TRBV27 combines with J gene TRBJ1-2; no firm D call. Trimming stripped 3 bases from V and 4 bases from J, with 6 bases between. Germline values: CDR1 MNHEY, CDR2 SMNVEV (reference sequence). The CDR3 extends over 12 amino acids.